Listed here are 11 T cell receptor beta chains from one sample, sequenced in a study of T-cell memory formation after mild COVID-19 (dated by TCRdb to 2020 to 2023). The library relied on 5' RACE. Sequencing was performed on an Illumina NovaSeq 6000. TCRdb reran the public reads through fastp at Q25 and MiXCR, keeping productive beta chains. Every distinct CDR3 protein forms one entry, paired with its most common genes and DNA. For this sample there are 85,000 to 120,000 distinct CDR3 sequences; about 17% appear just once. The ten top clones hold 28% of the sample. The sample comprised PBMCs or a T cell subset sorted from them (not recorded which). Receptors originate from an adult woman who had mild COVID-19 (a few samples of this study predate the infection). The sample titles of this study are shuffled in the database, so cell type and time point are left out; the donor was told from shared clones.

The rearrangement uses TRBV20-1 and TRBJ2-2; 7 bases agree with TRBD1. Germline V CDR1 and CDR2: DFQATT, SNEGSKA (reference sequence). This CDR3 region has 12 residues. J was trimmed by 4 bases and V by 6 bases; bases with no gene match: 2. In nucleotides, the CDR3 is TGCAGTGCCCCAGGGGGCACCGGGGAGCTGTTTTTT. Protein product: CSAPGGTGELFF.

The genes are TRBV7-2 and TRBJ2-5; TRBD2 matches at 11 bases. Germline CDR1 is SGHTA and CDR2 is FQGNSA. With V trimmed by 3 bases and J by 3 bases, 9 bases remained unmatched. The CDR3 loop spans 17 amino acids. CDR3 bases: TGTGCCAGCAGCTTTTGGACTAGCGGGCCGGCGGAAGAGACCCAGTACTTC. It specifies CASSFWTSGPAEETQYF.

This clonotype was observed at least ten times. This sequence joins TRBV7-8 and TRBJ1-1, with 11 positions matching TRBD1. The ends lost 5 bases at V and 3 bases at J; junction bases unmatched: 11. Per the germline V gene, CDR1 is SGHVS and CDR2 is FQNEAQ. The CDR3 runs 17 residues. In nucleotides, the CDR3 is TGTGCCAGCAGCATTCCGGGACAGGGGGGCCGCGACACTGAAGCTTTCTTT. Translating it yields CASSIPGQGGRDTEAFF.

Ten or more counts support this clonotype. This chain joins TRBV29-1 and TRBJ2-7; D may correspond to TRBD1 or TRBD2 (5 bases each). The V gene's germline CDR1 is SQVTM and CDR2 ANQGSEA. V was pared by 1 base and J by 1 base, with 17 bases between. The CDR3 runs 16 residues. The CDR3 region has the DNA TGCAGCGTTGAAGCTTCGGGGCCTGTCGCTTCCTACGAGCAGTACTTC. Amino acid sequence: CSVEASGPVASYEQYF.

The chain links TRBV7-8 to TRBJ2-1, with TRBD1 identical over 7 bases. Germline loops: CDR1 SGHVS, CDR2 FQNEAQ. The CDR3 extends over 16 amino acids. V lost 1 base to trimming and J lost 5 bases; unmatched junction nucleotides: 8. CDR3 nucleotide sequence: TGTGCCAGCAGCTTAGATGAGACAGGGCTAAACAATGAGCAGTTCTTC. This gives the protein CASSLDETGLNNEQFF.

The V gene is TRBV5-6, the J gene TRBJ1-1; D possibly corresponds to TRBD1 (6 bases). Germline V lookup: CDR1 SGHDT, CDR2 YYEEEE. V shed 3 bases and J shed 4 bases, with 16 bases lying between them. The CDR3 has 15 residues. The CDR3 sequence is CASSWGAWTTTEAFF. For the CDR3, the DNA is TGTGCCAGCAGCTGGGGGGCCTGGACAACCACTGAAGCTTTCTTT.

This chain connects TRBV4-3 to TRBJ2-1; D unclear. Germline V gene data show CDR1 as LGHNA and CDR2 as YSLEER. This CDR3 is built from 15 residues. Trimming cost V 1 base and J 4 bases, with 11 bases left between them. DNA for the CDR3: TGCGCCAGCAGCCAAGTTGCTAGAACATACAATGAGCAGTTCTTC. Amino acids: CASSQVARTYNEQFF.

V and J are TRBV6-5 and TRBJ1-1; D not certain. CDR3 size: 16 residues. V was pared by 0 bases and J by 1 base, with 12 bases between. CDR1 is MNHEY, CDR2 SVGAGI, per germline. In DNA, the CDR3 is TGTGCCAGCAGTTACTCGATGGCAGCAAAGAACACTGAAGCTTTCTTT. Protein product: CASSYSMAAKNTEAFF.

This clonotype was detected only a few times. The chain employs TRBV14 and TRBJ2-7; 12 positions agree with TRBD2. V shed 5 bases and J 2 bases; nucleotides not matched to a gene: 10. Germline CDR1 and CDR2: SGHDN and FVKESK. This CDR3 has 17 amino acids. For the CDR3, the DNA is TGTGCCAGCAGCACCGGGGACCTAGCGGGGGGGACCTACGAGCAGTACTTC. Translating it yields CASSTGDLAGGTYEQYF.

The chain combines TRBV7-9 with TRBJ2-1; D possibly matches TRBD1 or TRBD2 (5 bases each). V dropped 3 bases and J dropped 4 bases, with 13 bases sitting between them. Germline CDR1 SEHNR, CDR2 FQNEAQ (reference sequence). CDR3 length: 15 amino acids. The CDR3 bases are TGTGCCAGCAGCTTCGGGACCTCGCCTTACAATGAGCAGTTCTTC. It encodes CASSFGTSPYNEQFF.

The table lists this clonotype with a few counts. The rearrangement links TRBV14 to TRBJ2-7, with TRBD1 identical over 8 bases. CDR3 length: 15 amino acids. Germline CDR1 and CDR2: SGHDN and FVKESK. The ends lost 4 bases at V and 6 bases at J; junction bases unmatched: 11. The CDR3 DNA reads TGTGCCAGCAGCCCTAAAGGGCAGGGGGCGAGCGAGCAGTACTTC. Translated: CASSPKGQGASEQYF.